This TCR beta chain emerged from a study of blood T cell repertoires in COVID-19. At the level of the study: COVID-19 samples collected from the United States, Italy and Spain covered acute and convalescent phases. PBMCs, B-cell-depleted T cells, or T cells were the source of the cDNA or gDNA that made up the material.

Authors' methods: Estimated nucleated cell counts came from reference gene primer amplification. The assay was immunoSEQ multiplex PCR, and TCRdb's table has in-frame clones only and misses some. The DNA gave D and trimming, while V, J and clone size come from that table. The sample has about 140,000 clones; approximately 90% are singletons. Germline V gene data show CDR1 as SGHTA and CDR2 as FQGNSA. This CDR3 region has 13 residues. With 5 bases removed from V and 4 bases from J, the gap between germline ends came to 11 bases. V gene TRBV7-2 combines with J gene TRBJ1-2, with D maybe TRBD1 (5 bases). Sequenced: peripheral blood. This TCR derives from a woman older than 75 with acute or convalescent COVID-19. As DNA, the CDR3 is TGTGCCAGCAGCCGGGGCGGGGTCTATGGCTACACCTTC. Its translation: CASSRGGVYGYTF.